A selection of T cell receptor beta chains follows, all from one sample in a study of Tregs in tolerant kidney transplant recipients. Produced via immunoSEQ multiplex PCR; TCRdb's table is partial and in-frame only. The sample has fewer than 55,000 clones, approximately 89% seen once. The source material was CD8+ T cells from blood (PBMCs), sampled 12 months after the transplant. The origin of the receptors is a human patient who received a combined kidney and bone marrow transplant. Some T cells may be the graft donor's. Each CDR3 is given with its conserved first and last residue. D genes are given only for firm matches. Size values are once, few and many counts, or a class for expanded clones, and some rows have none.

CDR3	DNA	size	D	V	J
CASRELAGGPNNEQFF	TGTGCCAGCAGGGAACTAGCGGGGGGGCCCAACAATGAGCAGTTCTTC	NA	TRBD2	TRBV6-1	TRBJ2-1
CASSVEPSSGNTIYF	TGTGCCAGCAGCGTAGAACCGAGCTCTGGAAACACCATATATTTT	once	NA	TRBV9	TRBJ1-3
CASSSDRGKNIQYF	TGTGCCAGCAGCAGCGACAGGGGCAAAAACATTCAGTACTTC	NA	TRBD1	TRBV7-6	TRBJ2-4
CASSDSGTSSYNEQFF	TGTGCCAGCAGTGATAGTGGGACTAGCTCCTACAATGAGCAGTTCTTC	NA	TRBD2	TRBV6-4	TRBJ2-1
CASSLVVKTGYNSPLHF	TGTGCCAGCAGCTTAGTGGTGAAAACGGGGTATAATTCCCCCCTCCACTTT	NA	NA	TRBV7-9	TRBJ1-6
CASSMTSGPSGANVLTF	TGTGCCAGCAGCATGACTAGCGGACCCTCTGGGGCCAACGTCCTGACTTTC	NA	TRBD2	TRBV7-6	TRBJ2-6
CASSPGQNTGELFF	TGTGCCAGCAGCCCTGGACAGAACACCGGGGAGCTGTTTTTT	NA	NA	TRBV27	TRBJ2-2
CASSLGGVGNQPQHF	TGTGCCAGCAGCTTGGGGGGGGTCGGCAATCAGCCCCAGCATTTT	NA	NA	TRBV5-5	TRBJ1-5
CASSQDSTGSGYTF	TGCGCCAGCAGCCAAGACTCGACAGGGAGCGGCTACACCTTC	medium-sized	TRBD1	TRBV4-3	TRBJ1-2
CATTRTSYNEQFF	TGTGCCACCACAAGGACATCCTACAATGAGCAGTTCTTC	NA	NA	TRBV15	TRBJ2-1
CASSRTGTYNEQFF	TGTGCCAGCAGCCGCACAGGGACGTACAATGAGCAGTTCTTC	NA	NA	TRBV7-3	TRBJ2-1
CASSRGQGSTNEKLFF	TGCGCCAGCAGCCGGGGACAGGGTTCGACTAATGAAAAACTGTTTTTT	NA	TRBD1	TRBV5-1	TRBJ1-4
CASSPDRGGAKNIQYF	TGTGCCAGCAGCCCCGACAGGGGGGGGGCCAAAAACATTCAGTACTTC	NA	TRBD1	TRBV11-2	TRBJ2-4
CASSPRTGGLYNEQFF	TGTGCCAGCAGCCCTCGAACGGGGGGGTTATACAATGAGCAGTTCTTC	NA	TRBD2	TRBV7-3	TRBJ2-1
CACYNTGELFF	TGTGCCTGTTATAACACCGGGGAGCTGTTTTTT	NA	NA	TRBV30	TRBJ2-2
CASSLRQGADTQYF	TGTGCCAGCAGCTTAAGGCAGGGCGCAGATACGCAGTATTTT	NA	NA	TRBV11-3	TRBJ2-3
CASHKTGGRFYGYTF	TGTGCCAGCCACAAAACAGGGGGCCGGTTCTATGGCTACACCTTC	NA	TRBD1	TRBV19	TRBJ1-2
CASRDGTGGTDTQYF	TGTGCCAGCAGAGATGGGACAGGGGGGACAGATACGCAGTATTTT	few	TRBD1	TRBV28	TRBJ2-3
CASNQRDGNEQFF	TGTGCCAGCAACCAGCGTGACGGGAATGAGCAGTTCTTC	NA	NA	TRBV2	TRBJ2-1
CASSISRNNEQFF	TGTGCCAGTAGTATCTCCAGAAACAATGAGCAGTTCTTC	NA	NA	TRBV19	TRBJ2-1
CAISESPGNTIYF	TGTGCCATCAGTGAAAGCCCCGGAAACACCATATATTTT	NA	NA	TRBV10-3	TRBJ1-3
CASSASSNQPQHF	TGTGCCAGCAGTGCCAGTAGCAATCAGCCCCAGCATTTT	NA	NA	TRBV6-5	TRBJ1-5
CASSPRGDTQYF	TGCGCCAGCAGCCCCCGCGGAGATACGCAGTATTTT	NA	NA	TRBV4-1	TRBJ2-3
CASSSTEKGLFF	TGTGCCAGCAGCTCTACAGAGAAGGGGCTGTTTTTT	once	NA	TRBV13	TRBJ1-4
CASSLMAGNEQFF	TGTGCCAGCAGCTTAATGGCAGGCAATGAGCAGTTCTTC	NA	NA	TRBV7-3	TRBJ2-1